The TCR beta chain described here comes from a study of cytomegalovirus exposure and HLA in healthy donors (dated by TCRdb to between 2016 and 2019). Looking at the study overall: According to an earlier analysis of a few hundred of the donors, 200 million or so T cells yielded some 110 million unique TCR beta sequences and less than 300 Gb of sequence data. A later analysis re-examined previously published TCR beta repertoires from more than 550 donors and added high-resolution HLA genotyping to investigate patterns of TCR occurrence. Of the approximately 400 genotyped donors, approximately 80% fell in the genetic ancestry cluster associated with self-reported Caucasian donors. Genome-wide SNP genotypes for about three fifths of the roughly 700 donors were used in a later genetic analysis, which treated that subset as a discovery cohort. An earlier analysis of 500 to 650 of the donors applied high-throughput TCR beta sequencing to assess whether each TCR beta V gene segment acted as functional or pseudogenic. Because of strong linkage in the cohort, five DR-DQ haplotypes were treated as single units for association and clustering. The study aimed to test whether signatures of past pathogen exposure could be identified by cataloging public T cell receptors. An early release covering roughly 600 HLA-typed donors comprised approximately 290 gigabases of sequencing data and tens of millions of unique TCR sequences. Alongside the repertoire data, information on donor age, sex, ethnicity and CMV serostatus was compiled. The number of donors typed differed by locus, with 629-630 for A, B, C, DRB1 and DQB1, roughly 520 for DQA1, 600 to 610 for DPA1, and approximately 470 for DPB1. Across 398 genotyped donors of the cohort, an average of about 240,000 unique TCR beta nucleotide sequences per donor were sequenced, and roughly 18% of those sequences were non-productive. The study used immunosequencing to profile the T cell repertoires of 666 subjects and linked those repertoires to cytomegalovirus serostatus. Along with the approximately 620-subject first cohort, a separate validation cohort of over a hundred different subjects was used. All discovery cohort repertoires had been generated using a single sequencing platform. HLA typing covered class I and class II loci at four-digit resolution. High-throughput TCR immunosequencing, statistical association of individual TCRs with disease status, and machine learning were combined to predict cytomegalovirus infection status. Rather than drawing on any new phenotypic data, the later analysis identified candidate immune exposures from TCR beta sequences and the way those sequences occurred across donors. Results the study describes overall, beyond this receptor: A total of 150 to 200 TCR beta chains were listed by the study as associated with cytomegalovirus. The classifier was reported to diagnose cytomegalovirus status with high specificity and sensitivity in both the original cohort and the validation cohort. The presence/absence analyses assumed that sequencing depth was roughly uniform across donors, and that assumption may not be true. Compared with equally common non-associated chains, HLA-associated TCR beta chains in a later analysis were more clonally expanded and had lower generation probabilities. A further reported finding was that TCR beta sequences accurately predicted the HLA-A and HLA-B alleles for most subjects in the first cohort. In an earlier analysis of approximately 590 of the donors, most TCR beta V segments appeared in productive rearrangements about 87% or about 30% of the time, broadly matching IMGT annotations. The sequencing pipeline was judged likely to have produced a cluster of highly shared sequence variants as a technical artifact. Several of the top co-occurrence clusters appeared to be linked to parvovirus B19, influenza, CMV and Epstein-Barr virus, according to a later analysis. Because HLA typing was missing for some donors at each locus, association tests included only the typed subset. In a later analysis, most CMV-associated TCR beta chains were found to appear HLA-restricted, with HLA associations seemingly driven largely by CMV exposure. Because counts were too low, around 18 rarely observed V segments, including chromosome 9 orphons, were left out of the earlier analysis of several hundred of the donors. According to the authors, the approach could potentially be generalized to other disease states and immunological phenotypes. Most TCR sequences were observed very rarely across donors, whereas some public TCRs were present in many individuals. Correlated functional status among segregating V segments might reflect linkage disequilibrium, but an unknown experimental factor could not be ruled out. For the cohort, immune exposure information was limited to CMV serostatus. In a later analysis, TCR association rates were found to vary across HLA loci, with the most associated TCRs seen for DRB1 alleles and the fewest for HLA-C alleles. Specific HLA alleles were associated with 18,000 or so TCR beta sequences at a false discovery rate of 0.05 in a later analysis. According to a later genetic analysis, donors in an Asian-associated ancestry cluster had fewer N-insertions in productive TCRs than the approximately 650-donor mean. When HLA alleles, especially DR and DQ, strongly co-occurred, TCR associations were difficult to assign to individual alleles. Some IMGT-functional V segments, including TRBV6-2 and TRBV6-3, could not be told apart with the 87-base-pair reads, so those segments were excluded. Only TCR beta chains were sequenced in this cohort, and the absence of alpha or paired-chain data limited detectable features. A few of the identified cytomegalovirus-associated TCR beta chains were confirmed in vitro to be specific for cytomegalovirus antigens. An association between a missense DCLRE1C variant and V-gene and J-gene trimming of TCR beta chains was found in a later genetic analysis and replicated in an independent cohort.

Counted from cysteine to phenylalanine, this CDR3 has 14 amino acids. The CDR3 DNA has 42 bases and is translated from base 1. V is trimmed back by 4 bases and J by 3 bases, and the junction contains 7 bases that no gene match accounts for. CDR1 and CDR2 are read off the germline V gene as SGHRS and YFSETQ. The cohort consisted of 650 to 850 healthy bone marrow donors. Cohort members were all nominally healthy when sampled, although unrecorded immune exposures were likely present. The donor tested CMV seropositive and was one of the 289 seropositive cohort members. Each donor provided a peripheral blood sample, and peripheral blood mononuclear cells were used for TCR beta sequencing. The Qiagen DNeasy Blood Extraction Kit was used to extract genomic DNA from the blood cell samples. On this clone: Its antigen remains unidentified. Base qualities are not provided; no much larger clone lies one nucleotide away.

The protocol used for the library was the immunoSEQ multiplex PCR assay. For the multiplex PCR, a mixture combining 60 forward primers for TCR Vbeta segments and 13 reverse primers for TCR Jbeta segments was used. Amplification of the CDR3 region of rearranged TCR beta genes was performed with a multiplex PCR assay on genomic DNA. The amplified TCR beta libraries were sequenced on the Illumina HiSeq System as 87-base-pair reads. As for the original processing: Across the roughly 640 repertoires, a later analysis counted 80 million or so unique TCR beta chains, 8.5 million to 12 million of which were shared by at least two donors. Raw reads were error-corrected and collapsed into unique sequences by a nearest-neighbor algorithm in which closely related sequences were merged to remove PCR and sequencing errors. CDR3 sequences were aligned to IMGT reference sequences to assign V, D and J gene segments. Each retained sequence needed at least a six-nucleotide match to both a V gene segment and a J gene segment. Rearrangements were classified as productive when the CDR3 lacked stop codons and remained in frame with V and J, and all other rearrangements were classified as non-productive. CDR3 was defined according to IMGT convention as the region running from the second conserved V-encoded cysteine to the conserved J-encoded phenylalanine. Sequences without an unambiguous match to a single V gene segment were excluded from the earlier analysis of almost 600 of the donors. An earlier analysis of a few hundred of the donors called V segments functional above 56.7% productive rearrangements and segregating when the between-donor standard deviation exceeded 5%. A statistical classification framework was built for diagnosing cytomegalovirus status from the catalog of TCR beta chain sequences. A later analysis assigned V and J genes by comparing TCR nucleotide sequences with IMGT/GENE-DB human TR gene sequences. A later analysis assigned CDR3 sequences and most-parsimonious VDJ recombination scenarios with the TCRdist pipeline. In a later analysis, every TCR beta chain was defined by the combination of its CDR3 amino acid sequence and its V-gene family, and reads without a unique V-gene family were dropped. To address suspected cross-contamination and a sequencing artifact, a later analysis removed some 620 highly shared, low-generation-probability nucleotide sequences. For each public chain, a later analysis derived a clonal expansion index from normalized ranks of inferred template counts within each repertoire. A later analysis computed generation probabilities with a VDJ recombination model fitted to out-of-frame rearrangements, and checked the results against IGoR. A later analysis scored TCR-TCR, TCR-HLA and TCR-CMV co-occurrence with hypergeometric tests, applying a repertoire-size bias correction to TCR pairs. A later analysis estimated false discovery rates by permuting HLA or CMV assignments 20 times. In a later analysis, co-occurring TCRs were grouped using DBSCAN, with TCRdist sequence similarity added in when clustering inside HLA-allele-positive subsets. For co-occurrence clustering, repertoires with fewer than 30,000 or more than 120,000 public chains were excluded, along with roughly 5 repertoires with anomalous nucleotide sharing. The table was pulled from immuneACCESS by TCRdb, which kept in-frame rearrangements only. Such tables lose some clones; where checked, under half of the loss comes from unresolved V genes, and the rest has no known cause. V and J calls and clone size are as listed in that table; D and trimming were resolved from the DNA. The sample table contains tens of thousands of clones; only one count was recorded for about four fifths of them. Of the sample, approximately 6% falls within the top ten clones.

Sequences were obtained from PBMCs. The TCR comes from a male donor in good health and CMV-seropositive. This sequence uses TRBV5-1 and TRBJ2-7; 7 central bases correspond to TRBD1. The bases are TGCGCCAGCAGCCCCGGGACAGAAGGCTACGAGCAGTACTTC. Its protein reads: CASSPGTEGYEQYF.